Listed below are T cell receptor beta chains from one sample, sequenced in a study of cytomegalovirus exposure and HLA in healthy donors. Some clones are missing from TCRdb's copy, which holds only in-frame ones; the method was immunoSEQ multiplex PCR. The top ten clones hold 2.5% to 3.5% of a sample with 200,000 to 250,000 clones, around 88% of them seen once. Sequenced material: PBMCs. All receptors derive from a woman under 30 in good health and CMV-seronegative. Each CDR3 is given with its conserved first and last residue. A D gene is named only where the DNA matches it firmly. Clone sizes are given selectively: once, few, many, or a class where the clone is expanded.

cdr3_length: 14; j_call: TRBJ2-1; v_call: TRBV7-9; d_call: TRBD2; clone_size: .; cdr3_nt: TGTGCCAGCAGCGGGCTAGCGGGGTACAATGAGCAGTTCTTC; cdr3_aa: CASSGLAGYNEQFF
cdr3_length: 13; j_call: TRBJ2-7; v_call: TRBV2; d_call: TRBD1; clone_size: .; cdr3_nt: TGTGCCAGCAGTCGGGGACAGACATACGAGCAGTACTTC; cdr3_aa: CASSRGQTYEQYF
cdr3_length: 13; j_call: TRBJ2-7; v_call: TRBV30; d_call: .; clone_size: .; cdr3_nt: TGTGCCTGGAGTAATCCTAGCTCCTACGAGCAGTACTTC; cdr3_aa: CAWSNPSSYEQYF
cdr3_length: 14; j_call: TRBJ2-2; v_call: TRBV30; d_call: .; clone_size: .; cdr3_nt: TGTGCCTGGAAGGGCGGGACTAACACCGGGGAGCTGTTTTTT; cdr3_aa: CAWKGGTNTGELFF
cdr3_length: 16; j_call: TRBJ2-7; v_call: TRBV28; d_call: TRBD2; clone_size: .; cdr3_nt: TGTGCCAGCAGTTTGGCGGGAGGCATCCCGACCTACGAGCAGTACTTC; cdr3_aa: CASSLAGGIPTYEQYF
cdr3_length: 14; j_call: TRBJ1-3; v_call: TRBV27; d_call: TRBD1; clone_size: once; cdr3_nt: TGTGCCAGTTCGGAGACAGGGGTAGGAAACACCATATATTTT; cdr3_aa: CASSETGVGNTIYF
cdr3_length: 14; j_call: TRBJ1-2; v_call: TRBV11-1; d_call: TRBD1; clone_size: few; cdr3_nt: TGTGCCAGCTCCTTACCAGGGGGCGCCTATGGCTACACCTTC; cdr3_aa: CASSLPGGAYGYTF
cdr3_length: 13; j_call: TRBJ1-1; v_call: TRBV28; d_call: .; clone_size: .; cdr3_nt: TGTGCCAGCAGTTTACCGACAGGAGCTGAAGCTTTCTTT; cdr3_aa: CASSLPTGAEAFF
cdr3_length: 17; j_call: TRBJ2-1; v_call: TRBV28; d_call: TRBD2; clone_size: .; cdr3_nt: TGTGCCAGCAGTGAAGCACCGGGACTAGCGGCTTACAATGAGCAGTTCTTC; cdr3_aa: CASSEAPGLAAYNEQFF
cdr3_length: 12; j_call: TRBJ2-7; v_call: TRBV4-2; d_call: .; clone_size: few; cdr3_nt: TGTGCCAGCAGCACGACGGGGTCTAGGCTGTACTTC; cdr3_aa: CASSTTGSRLYF
cdr3_length: 16; j_call: TRBJ2-7; v_call: TRBV5-1; d_call: TRBD2; clone_size: .; cdr3_nt: TGCGCCAGCAGCTCTTTCAGCGGGAGCCCGACTTACGAGCAGTACTTC; cdr3_aa: CASSSFSGSPTYEQYF